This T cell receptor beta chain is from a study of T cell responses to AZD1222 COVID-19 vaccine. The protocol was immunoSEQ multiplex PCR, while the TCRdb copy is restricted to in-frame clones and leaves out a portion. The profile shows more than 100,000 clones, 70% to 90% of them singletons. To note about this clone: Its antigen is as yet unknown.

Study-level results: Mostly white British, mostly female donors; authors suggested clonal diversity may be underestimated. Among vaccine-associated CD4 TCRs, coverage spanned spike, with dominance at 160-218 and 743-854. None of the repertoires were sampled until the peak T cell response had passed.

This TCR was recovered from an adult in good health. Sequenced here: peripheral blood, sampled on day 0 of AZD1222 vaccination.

For the CDR3, the DNA is TGTGCCAGCAGCCTCGGTATTCGGGGTGAAGCTTTCTTT. Its protein is CASSLGIRGEAFF. The genes are TRBV12-3 or TRBV12-4 and TRBJ1-1; D is ambiguous. V was shortened by 6 bases and J by 7 bases, with 15 bases between the two germline ends. CDR3 length equals 13 residues.